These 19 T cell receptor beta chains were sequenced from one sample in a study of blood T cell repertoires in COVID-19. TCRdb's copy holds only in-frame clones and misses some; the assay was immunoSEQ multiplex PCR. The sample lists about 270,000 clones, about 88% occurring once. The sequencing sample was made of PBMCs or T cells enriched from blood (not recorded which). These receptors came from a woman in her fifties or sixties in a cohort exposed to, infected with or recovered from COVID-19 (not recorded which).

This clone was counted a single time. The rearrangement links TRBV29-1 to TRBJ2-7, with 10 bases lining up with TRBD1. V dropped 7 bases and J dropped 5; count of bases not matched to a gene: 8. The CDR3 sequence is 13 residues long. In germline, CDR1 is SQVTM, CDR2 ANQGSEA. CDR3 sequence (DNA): TGCAGCGCCGCAGGGACAGGGGTCCACGAGCAGTACTTC. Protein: CSAAGTGVHEQYF.

Written as DNA, the CDR3 is TGTGCCAGCATACCTAGCGGAGAAGAGACCCAGTACTTC. This sequence encodes CASIPSGEETQYF. This chain connects TRBV7-9 to TRBJ2-5, with 7 bases fitting TRBD2. With V trimmed by 7 bases and J by 3 bases, 5 bases remained unmatched. The CDR3 sequence is 13 residues long. Per germline, CDR1 SEHNR and CDR2 FQNEAQ (reference sequence).

The CDR3 protein is CASSEGTSVVKETQYF. As DNA, the CDR3 is TGTGCCAGCAGTGAGGGAACTAGCGTGGTAAAAGAGACCCAGTACTTC. V is TRBV2 and J is TRBJ2-5, with TRBD2 identical over 7 bases. Germline assignment: CDR1 SNHLY and CDR2 FYNNEI. The J segment lost 3 bases and the V segment lost 3 bases, leaving 10 bases of the junction unmatched. CDR3 length: 16 amino acids.

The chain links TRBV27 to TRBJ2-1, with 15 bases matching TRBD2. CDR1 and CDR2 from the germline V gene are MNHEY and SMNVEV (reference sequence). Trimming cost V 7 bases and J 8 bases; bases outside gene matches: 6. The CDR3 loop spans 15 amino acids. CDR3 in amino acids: CASTRTSGRVDEQFF. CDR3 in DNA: TGTGCCAGCACACGGACTAGCGGGAGGGTGGATGAGCAGTTCTTC.

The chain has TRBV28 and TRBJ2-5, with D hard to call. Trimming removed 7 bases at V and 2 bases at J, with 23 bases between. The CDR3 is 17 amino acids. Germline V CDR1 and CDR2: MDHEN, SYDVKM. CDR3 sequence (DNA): TGTGCCAGCACCCCCCCGCGGAGCCAAATTCATCAAGAGACCCAGTACTTC. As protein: CASTPPRSQIHQETQYF.

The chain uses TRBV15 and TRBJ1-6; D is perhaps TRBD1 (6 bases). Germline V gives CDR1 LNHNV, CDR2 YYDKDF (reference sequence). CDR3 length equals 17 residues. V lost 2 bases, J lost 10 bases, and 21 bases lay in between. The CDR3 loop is CATSRSGQKGPGSPLHF. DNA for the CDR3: TGTGCCACCAGCAGAAGCGGACAGAAAGGGCCAGGGTCACCCCTCCACTTT. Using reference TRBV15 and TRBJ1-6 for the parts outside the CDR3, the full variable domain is DAMVIQNPRYQVTQFGKPVTLSCSQTLNHNVMYWYQQKSSQAPKLLFHYYDKDFNNEADTPDNFQSRRPNTSFCFLDIRSPGLGDTAMYLCATSRSGQKGPGSPLHFGNGTRLTVT.

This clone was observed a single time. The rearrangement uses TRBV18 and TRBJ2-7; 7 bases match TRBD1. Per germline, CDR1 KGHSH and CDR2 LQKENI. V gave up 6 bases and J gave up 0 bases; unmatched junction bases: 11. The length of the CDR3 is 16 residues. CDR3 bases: TGTGCCAGCTCTCAAGTTTCCGGGACAGACTCCTACGAGCAGTACTTC. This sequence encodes CASSQVSGTDSYEQYF.

This chain's CDR3 is CASSKWDTITDTQYF. The DNA for the CDR3 is TGTGCCAGCAGCAAATGGGACACTATCACAGATACGCAGTATTTT. The chain is built from TRBV21-1 and TRBJ2-3; TRBD1 reflects the table's D call only, with no check against the DNA. TRBV21-1 is noted as a pseudogene. The CDR3 extends over 15 amino acids.

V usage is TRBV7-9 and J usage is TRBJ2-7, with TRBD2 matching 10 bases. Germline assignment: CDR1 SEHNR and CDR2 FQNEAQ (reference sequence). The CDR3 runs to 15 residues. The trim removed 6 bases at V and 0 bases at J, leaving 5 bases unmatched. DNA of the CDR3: TGTGCCAGCAGTCTAGCGGGGGACCACTCCTACGAGCAGTACTTC. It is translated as CASSLAGDHSYEQYF. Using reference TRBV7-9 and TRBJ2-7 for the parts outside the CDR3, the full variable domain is DTGVSQNPRHKITKRGQNVTFRCDPISEHNRLYWYRQTLGQGPEFLTYFQNEAQLEKSRLLSDRFSAERPKGSFSTLEIQRTEQGDSAMYLCASSLAGDHSYEQYFGPGTRLTVT.

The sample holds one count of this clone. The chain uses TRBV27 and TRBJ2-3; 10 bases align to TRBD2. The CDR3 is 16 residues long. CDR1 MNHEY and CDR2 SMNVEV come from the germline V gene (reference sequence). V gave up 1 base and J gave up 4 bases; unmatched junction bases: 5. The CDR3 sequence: CASSLLASGSADTQYF. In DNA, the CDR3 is TGTGCCAGCAGTTTATTGGCTAGCGGGAGCGCAGATACGCAGTATTTT.

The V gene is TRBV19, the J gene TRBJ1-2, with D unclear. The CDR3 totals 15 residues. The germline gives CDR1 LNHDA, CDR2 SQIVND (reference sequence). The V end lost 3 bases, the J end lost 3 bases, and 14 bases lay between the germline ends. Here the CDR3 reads CASSIGHLQHYGYTF. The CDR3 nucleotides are TGTGCCAGTAGTATTGGTCACCTACAGCACTATGGCTACACCTTC.

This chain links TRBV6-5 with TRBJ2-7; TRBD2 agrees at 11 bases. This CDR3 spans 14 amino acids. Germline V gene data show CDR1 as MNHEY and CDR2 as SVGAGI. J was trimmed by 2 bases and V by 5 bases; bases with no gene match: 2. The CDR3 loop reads CASSRLAGPYEQYF. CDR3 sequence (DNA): TGTGCCAGCAGTAGACTAGCGGGACCCTACGAGCAGTACTTC.

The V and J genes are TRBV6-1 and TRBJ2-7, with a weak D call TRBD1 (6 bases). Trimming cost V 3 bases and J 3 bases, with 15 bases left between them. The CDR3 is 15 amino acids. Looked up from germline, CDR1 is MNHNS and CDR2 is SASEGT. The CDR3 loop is CASSDGAGAFYEQYF. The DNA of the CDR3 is TGTGCCAGCAGTGACGGGGCAGGGGCTTTCTACGAGCAGTACTTC.

Here the CDR3 reads CASSLMGGDRAQYF. In nucleotides, the CDR3 is TGCGCCAGCAGCCTGATGGGAGGGGATAGAGCCCAGTACTTC. This rearrangement joins TRBV5-1 to TRBJ2-5, with 7 bases fitting TRBD2. The CDR3 runs 14 residues. The germline CDR1 and CDR2 sequences are SGHRS and YFSETQ. J gave up 9 bases and V 4 bases, and 12 bases lay outside the gene matches.

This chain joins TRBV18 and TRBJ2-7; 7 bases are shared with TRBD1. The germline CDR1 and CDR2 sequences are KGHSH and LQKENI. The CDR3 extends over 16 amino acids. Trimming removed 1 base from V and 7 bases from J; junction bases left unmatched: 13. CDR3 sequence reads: CASSPQRRQGVSEQYF. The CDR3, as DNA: TGTGCCAGCTCACCACAGCGGCGACAGGGAGTATCGGAGCAGTACTTC.

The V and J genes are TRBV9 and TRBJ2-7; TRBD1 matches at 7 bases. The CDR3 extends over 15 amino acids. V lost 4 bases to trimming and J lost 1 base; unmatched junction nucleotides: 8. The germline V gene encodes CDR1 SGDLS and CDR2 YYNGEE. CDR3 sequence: CASSPPGGRSYEQYF. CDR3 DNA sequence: TGTGCCAGCAGCCCACCAGGGGGTAGGTCCTACGAGCAGTACTTC. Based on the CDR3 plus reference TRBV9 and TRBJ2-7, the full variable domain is DSGVTQTPKHLITATGQRVTLRCSPRSGDLSVYWYQQSLDQGLQFLIQYYNGEERAKGNILERFSAQQFPDLHSELNLSSLELGDSALYFCASSPPGGRSYEQYFGPGTRLTVT.

Written as DNA, the CDR3 is TGTGCCAGCAGCCGGGCAGGGGCTGGACGCGAGCAGTACTTC. The encoded protein is CASSRAGAGREQYF. The chain combines TRBV6-2 or TRBV6-3 with TRBJ2-7, with D perhaps matching TRBD1 (6 bases). Looked up from germline, CDR1 is MNHEY and CDR2 is SVGEGT. The V gene lost 6 bases and the J gene lost 6 bases, with 18 bases spanning the gap. This CDR3 comprises 14 residues.

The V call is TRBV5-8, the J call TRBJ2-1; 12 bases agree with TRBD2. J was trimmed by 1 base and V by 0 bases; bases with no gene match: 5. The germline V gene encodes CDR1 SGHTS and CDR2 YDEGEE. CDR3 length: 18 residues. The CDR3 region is CASSLGLAGERSYNEQFF. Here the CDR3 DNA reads TGTGCCAGCAGCTTGGGACTAGCGGGAGAAAGGTCCTACAATGAGCAGTTCTTC.

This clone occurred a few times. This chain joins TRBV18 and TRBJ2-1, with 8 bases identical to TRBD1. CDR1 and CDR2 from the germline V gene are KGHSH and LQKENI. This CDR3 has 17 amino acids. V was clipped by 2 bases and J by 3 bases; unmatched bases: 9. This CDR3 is CASSPVEGQDFYNEQFF. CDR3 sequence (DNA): TGTGCCAGCTCACCAGTGGAGGGACAGGATTTCTACAATGAGCAGTTCTTC.